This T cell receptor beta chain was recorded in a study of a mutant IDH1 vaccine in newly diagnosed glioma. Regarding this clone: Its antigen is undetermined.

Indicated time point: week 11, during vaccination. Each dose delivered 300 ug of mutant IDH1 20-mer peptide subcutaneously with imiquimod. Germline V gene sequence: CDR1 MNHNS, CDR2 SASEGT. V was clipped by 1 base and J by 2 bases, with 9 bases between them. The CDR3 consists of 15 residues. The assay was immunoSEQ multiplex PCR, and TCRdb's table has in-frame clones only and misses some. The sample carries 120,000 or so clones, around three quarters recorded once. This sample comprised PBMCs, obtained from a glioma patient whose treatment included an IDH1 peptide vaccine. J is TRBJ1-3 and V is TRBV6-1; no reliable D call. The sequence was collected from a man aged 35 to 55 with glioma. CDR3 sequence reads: CASSEGRVAGNTIYF. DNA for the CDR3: TGTGCCAGCAGTGAAGGGAGGGTTGCTGGAAACACCATATATTTT.